The present T cell receptor beta chain was sequenced within a study of patients and donors after allogeneic stem cell transplantation. This clonotype has a count of ten or more. CDR1 is SQVTM, CDR2 ANQGSEA, per germline. With V trimmed by 0 bases and J by 6 bases, 11 bases remained unmatched. This CDR3 region has 16 residues. Using its own MiXCR run on the RT-PCR reads, TCRdb lists one record per CDR3 protein. The sample lists about 960,000 distinct CDR3 sequences, roughly 18% seen once, with around 6% in the top ten. This receptor was taken from a human donor who was either an allogeneic HSCT recipient or a stem cell or donor lymphocyte infusion donor (not recorded which). It is not recorded whose cells these are; they may come from a transplant donor. Sequences were obtained from blood, either unsorted or a sorted T cell fraction (not recorded which). The gene calls are TRBV29-1 and TRBJ2-1; the match to TRBD2 covers 7 bases. CDR3 amino acids: CSVEDLRGRAGNEQFF. The CDR3 bases are TGCAGCGTTGAAGATCTTCGGGGGAGGGCCGGCAATGAGCAGTTCTTC.